This T cell receptor (beta chain) appears in the sequencing data of a study of OX40 agonist ivuxolimab in advanced cancers. Looking at the study overall: Cancers in dose escalation were hepatocellular, melanoma, renal cell and head and neck. More than 35% of patients had received prior checkpoint inhibitor therapy. Whole-study results and caveats: Some nonresponders likewise displayed low normalized T-cell clonal expansion.

Sequenced by immunoSEQ multiplex PCR; TCRdb stores in-frame clones only, minus some. The data show approximately 70,000 clones, 86% seen once. Details on this clone: Its matching antigen is unknown.

The J segment lost 7 bases and the V segment lost 3 bases, leaving 4 bases of the junction unmatched. Germline CDR1 is LGHNA and CDR2 is YNFKEQ. The CDR3 is 14 residues long. This TCR was recovered from an adult with an advanced solid tumor such as melanoma, head and neck, liver or kidney cancer. The chain has TRBV4-2 and TRBJ1-5; TRBD1 aligns across 9 bases. The sample was CD4+ or CD8+ T cells sorted from blood, taken in a trial of the OX40 agonist ivuxolimab. CDR3 amino acids: CASSQDRGRQPQHF. The DNA of the CDR3 is TGTGCCAGCAGCCAGGACAGGGGAAGGCAGCCCCAGCATTTT.